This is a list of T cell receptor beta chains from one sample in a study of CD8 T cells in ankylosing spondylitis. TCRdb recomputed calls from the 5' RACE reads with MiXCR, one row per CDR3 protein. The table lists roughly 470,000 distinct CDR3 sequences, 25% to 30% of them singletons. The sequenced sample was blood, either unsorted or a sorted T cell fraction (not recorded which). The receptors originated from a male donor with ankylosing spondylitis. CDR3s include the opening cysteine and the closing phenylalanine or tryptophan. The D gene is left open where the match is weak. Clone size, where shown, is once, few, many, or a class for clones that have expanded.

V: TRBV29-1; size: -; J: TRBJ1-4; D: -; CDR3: CSVGYPEQGDEKLFF; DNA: TGCAGCGTTGGATACCCGGAACAGGGAGATGAAAAACTGTTTTTT
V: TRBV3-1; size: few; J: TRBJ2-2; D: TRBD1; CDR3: CASSLGQGRTGELFF; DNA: TGTGCCAGCAGCCTAGGACAGGGGAGGACCGGGGAGCTGTTTTTT
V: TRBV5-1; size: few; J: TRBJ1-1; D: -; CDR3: CASSRTVQGGMNTEAFF; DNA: TGCGCCAGCAGCCGCACCGTCCAAGGGGGGATGAACACTGAAGCTTTCTTT
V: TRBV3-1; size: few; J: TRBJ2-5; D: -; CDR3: CASSHGRQETQYF; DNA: TGTGCCAGCAGCCACGGCCGCCAAGAGACCCAGTACTTC
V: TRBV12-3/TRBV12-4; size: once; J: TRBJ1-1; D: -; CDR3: CASSKATEAFF; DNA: TGTGCCAGCAGTAAAGCCACTGAAGCTTTCTTT
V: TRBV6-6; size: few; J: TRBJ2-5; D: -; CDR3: CASSRTGETQYF; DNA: TGTGCCAGCAGTAGGACGGGGGAGACCCAGTACTTC
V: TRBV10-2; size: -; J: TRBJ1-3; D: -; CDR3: CASSERPGTGNTIYF; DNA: TGCGCCAGCAGTGAGAGGCCAGGGACTGGAAACACCATATATTTT
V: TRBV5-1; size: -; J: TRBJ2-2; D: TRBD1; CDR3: CASSLRTGGSDGELFF; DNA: TGCGCCAGCAGCTTGAGAACAGGGGGCTCTGACGGGGAGCTGTTTTTT
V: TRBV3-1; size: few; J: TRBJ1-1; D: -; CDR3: CASSSGARPSFF; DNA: TGTGCCAGCAGCAGCGGGGCCCGCCCGAGTTTCTTT
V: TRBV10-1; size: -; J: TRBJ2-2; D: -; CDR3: CASSESGERGGELFF; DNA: TGCGCCAGCAGTGAATCGGGAGAAAGGGGCGGGGAGCTGTTTTTT
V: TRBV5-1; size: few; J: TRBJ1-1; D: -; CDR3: CASSLVPRELNTEAFF; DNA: TGCGCCAGCAGCTTGGTCCCCAGGGAGTTGAACACTGAAGCTTTCTTT
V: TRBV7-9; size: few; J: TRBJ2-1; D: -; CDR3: CASSSREFF; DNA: TGTGCCAGCAGCTCACGCGAGTTCTTC
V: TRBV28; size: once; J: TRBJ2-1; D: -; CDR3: CASSLLTANEQFF; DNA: TGTGCCAGCAGTTTACTGACAGCCAATGAGCAGTTCTTC
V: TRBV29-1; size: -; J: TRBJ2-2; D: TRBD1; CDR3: CSVAPGQGLTGELFF; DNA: TGCAGCGTTGCCCCAGGACAGGGACTTACCGGGGAGCTGTTTTTT
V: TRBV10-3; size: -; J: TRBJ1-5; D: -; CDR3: CATSSGPESNQPQHF; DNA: TGTGCCACCAGCAGCGGGCCCGAGAGCAATCAGCCCCAGCATTTT
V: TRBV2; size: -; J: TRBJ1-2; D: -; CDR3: CASSEDRGEWYGYTF; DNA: TGTGCCAGCAGCGAGGATAGGGGGGAGTGGTATGGCTACACCTTC
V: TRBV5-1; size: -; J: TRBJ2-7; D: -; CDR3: CASSLDGLLGEQYF; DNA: TGCGCCAGCAGCTTGGATGGTCTACTTGGGGAGCAGTACTTC
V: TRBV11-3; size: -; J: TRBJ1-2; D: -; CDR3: CASSPSPGQGNGYTF; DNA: TGTGCCAGCAGCCCTTCTCCCGGGCAGGGGAATGGCTACACCTTC
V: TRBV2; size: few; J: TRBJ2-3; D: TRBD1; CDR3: CASRRRDSSTDTQYF; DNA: TGTGCCAGCAGACGCAGGGACAGCAGCACAGATACGCAGTATTTT
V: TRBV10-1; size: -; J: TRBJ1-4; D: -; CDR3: CASSESQAIGKLFF; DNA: TGCGCCAGCAGTGAGTCCCAGGCCATCGGGAAACTGTTTTTT
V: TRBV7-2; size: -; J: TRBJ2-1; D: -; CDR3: CASSPTAGALYNEQFF; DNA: TGTGCCAGCAGCCCTACCGCGGGGGCTTTATACAATGAGCAGTTCTTC
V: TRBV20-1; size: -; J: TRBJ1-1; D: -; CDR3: CSVRQGSNAEAFF; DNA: TGCAGTGTGAGGCAGGGTTCGAACGCTGAAGCTTTCTTT
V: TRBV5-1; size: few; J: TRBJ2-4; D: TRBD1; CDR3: CASSLVTPGQGELAKNIQYF; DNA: TGCGCCAGCAGCTTGGTAACCCCGGGACAGGGAGAACTAGCCAAAAACATTCAGTACTTC
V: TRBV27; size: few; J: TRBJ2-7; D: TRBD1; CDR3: CASSAGTGGYEQYF; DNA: TGTGCCAGCAGTGCCGGGACAGGGGGCTACGAGCAGTACTTC
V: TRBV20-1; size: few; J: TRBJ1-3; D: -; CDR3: CSARDRNSGNTIYF; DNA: TGCAGTGCTAGAGATAGAAACTCTGGAAACACCATATATTTT
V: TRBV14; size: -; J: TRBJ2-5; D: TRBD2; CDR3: CASSQDSAGAGTQYF; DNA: TGTGCCAGCAGCCAAGATTCCGCGGGAGCGGGGACCCAGTACTTC